This T cell receptor (beta chain) was identified during a study of blood T cell repertoires in COVID-19. Study-level information: Sample material is recorded as cDNA or gDNA derived from T cells, B-cell-depleted T cells, or PBMCs.

The recovered donors of Cohort 3 showed two negative PCRs, clearance, or symptom resolution. Data came from immunoSEQ multiplex PCR; TCRdb stores just in-frame clones and leaves some out. The sample yields 250,000 to 350,000 clones, about 91% seen once. V was pared by 7 bases and J by 2 bases, with 9 bases between. This CDR3 region has 11 residues. In germline, CDR1 is SQVTM, CDR2 ANQGSEA. This sequence joins TRBV29-1 and TRBJ2-7; D unresolved. The sequencing input was PBMCs or T cells enriched from blood (not recorded which). The TCR comes from a woman aged 18-29 years who had recovered from COVID-19. The CDR3, as DNA: TGCAGCGCGGACGGTCCCTACGAGCAGTACTTC. Translating gives CSADGPYEQYF.